These 18 T cell receptor beta chains were sequenced from one sample in a study of blood T cell repertoires in COVID-19 (dated by TCRdb to the early 2020s). Libraries came from the immunoSEQ multiplex PCR assay. In TCRdb, the immuneACCESS table is reduced to in-frame sequences with V and J assigned. These tables do not hold every clone; where another copy was compared, an unresolved V gene accounts for under half, and the others remain unexplained. This sample holds roughly 40,000 clones; roughly 90% were observed only once. The top ten hold roughly 3.1% of the sample. The sequencing sample was made of peripheral blood. The origin of the receptors is a middle-aged man with active COVID-19.

V usage is TRBV4-2 and J usage is TRBJ1-2; D perhaps matches TRBD1 (5 bases). Trimming shortened V by 1 base and J by 6 bases, and 12 bases separated the two germline ends. CDR3 length equals 14 residues. The germline V gene has CDR1 LGHNA and CDR2 YNFKEQ. Here the CDR3 DNA reads TGTGCCAGCAGCCAAGGGGGCGCTCAGGATGGCTACACCTTC. Translation gives CASSQGGAQDGYTF.

The rearrangement links TRBV7-2 to TRBJ2-5, with TRBD2 identical over 9 bases. CDR3 length equals 14 residues. V was clipped by 4 bases and J by 9 bases; unmatched bases: 9. The germline CDR1 and CDR2 sequences are SGHTA and FQGNSA. DNA for the CDR3: TGTGCCAGCAGCTCCTATCAGCGGGGGGTGCCCCAGTACTTC. Amino acids: CASSSYQRGVPQYF.

The rearrangement links TRBV5-1 to TRBJ2-5, with D possibly TRBD1 on 5 matching bases. V was trimmed by 5 bases and J by 5 bases, leaving 13 bases between them. CDR1 is SGHRS, CDR2 YFSETQ, per germline. The CDR3 runs to 13 residues. The CDR3 nucleotides are TGCGCCAGCAGTAGGACAACAACCGAGACCCAGTACTTC. Protein product: CASSRTTTETQYF.

The rearrangement links TRBV6-5 to TRBJ1-2; no clear D gene. V lost 7 bases to trimming and J lost 2 bases, with 11 bases between them. The CDR3 totals 13 residues. The germline V gene has CDR1 MNHEY and CDR2 SVGAGI. CDR3 in amino acids: CASTPRPNYGYTF. The CDR3 nucleotides are TGTGCCAGCACCCCGCGGCCGAACTATGGCTACACCTTC.

This chain joins TRBV14 and TRBJ1-4; D perhaps matches TRBD1 (5 bases). CDR1 is SGHDN, CDR2 FVKESK, per germline. V lost 1 base, J lost 7 bases, and 16 bases lay in between. This CDR3 has 16 residues. In DNA, the CDR3 is TGTGCCAGCAGCCAAGGGATTGGATTGCAGGGTGAAAAACTGTTTTTT. Translation: CASSQGIGLQGEKLFF. The full variable domain, completed using reference TRBV14 and TRBJ1-4, is EAGVTQFPSHSVIEKGQTVTLRCDPISGHDNLYWYRRVMGKEIKFLLHFVKESKQDESGMPNNRFLAERTGGTYSTLKVQPAELEDSGVYFCASSQGIGLQGEKLFFGSGTQLSVL.

This chain connects TRBV18 to TRBJ1-5; 9 bases align to TRBD1. This CDR3 has 15 amino acids. Trimming cost V 3 bases and J 5 bases; bases outside gene matches: 5. The germline V gene encodes CDR1 KGHSH and CDR2 LQKENI. This chain's CDR3 is CASSPTGQGHQPQHF. For the CDR3, the DNA is TGTGCCAGCTCACCTACGGGACAGGGACATCAGCCCCAGCATTTT.

This clone has just a few counts. The V call is TRBV23-1, the J call TRBJ2-1, with no clear D. TRBV23-1 is flagged as an ORF with uncertain function. Trimming took off 5 bases at V and 0 bases at J, with 8 bases between the two ends. This CDR3 region has 14 residues. The CDR3: CASSGVISYNEQFF. The CDR3 region has the DNA TGCGCCAGCAGTGGAGTGATCTCCTACAATGAGCAGTTCTTC.

V usage is TRBV7-9 and J usage is TRBJ1-5, with 7 bases matching TRBD1. V lost 7 bases to trimming and J lost 4 bases; unmatched junction nucleotides: 7. Germline CDR1 SEHNR, CDR2 FQNEAQ (reference sequence). The length of the CDR3 is 14 residues. CDR3 region: CASTLDRANQPQHF. The CDR3 bases are TGTGCCAGCACCCTAGACAGGGCAAATCAGCCCCAGCATTTT.

This chain links TRBV5-1 with TRBJ2-2; 9 nucleotides align to TRBD1. Germline CDR1 and CDR2: SGHRS and YFSETQ. The CDR3 is made up of 16 amino acids. After removal of 5 bases from V and 2 bases from J, the junction contained 7 bases not matched to a gene. The CDR3 protein is CASRSPGQGNTGELFF. The CDR3 nucleotides are TGCGCCAGCAGGTCACCGGGACAGGGTAACACCGGGGAGCTGTTTTTT.

This chain connects TRBV4-2 to TRBJ1-1, with D tentatively TRBD1 (6 bases). Trimming took off 2 bases at V and 0 bases at J, with 10 bases between the two ends. The CDR3 sequence is 15 residues long. Germline V gives CDR1 LGHNA, CDR2 YNFKEQ. The CDR3, as DNA: TGTGCCAGCAGCCAAACACAGGGCATGAACACTGAAGCTTTCTTT. Translating it yields CASSQTQGMNTEAFF.

This clone was observed once. This chain connects TRBV7-9 to TRBJ1-1; TRBD1 might be the D (5 bases). This CDR3 has 12 amino acids. From germline, CDR1 is SEHNR and CDR2 FQNEAQ (reference sequence). With 6 bases removed from V and 7 bases from J, the gap between germline ends came to 12 bases. The CDR3 DNA reads TGTGCCAGCAGTATGATGGGGCATGAAGCTTTCTTT. This codes for CASSMMGHEAFF.

The V call is TRBV5-4, the J call TRBJ1-6; 7 bases map to TRBD1. CDR3 length equals 15 residues. Germline values: CDR1 SGHNT, CDR2 YYREEE (reference sequence). V dropped 5 bases and J dropped 11; count of bases not matched to a gene: 13. The CDR3 DNA is TGTGCCAGCAGGCCGACAGGGCTCCTCAGCGCACCCCTCCACTTT. It is translated as CASRPTGLLSAPLHF. Combining the CDR3 with reference TRBV5-4 and TRBJ1-6 gives the whole variable domain ETGVTQSPTHLIKTRGQQVTLRCSSQSGHNTVSWYQQALGQGPQFIFQYYREEENGRGNFPPRFSGLQFPNYSSELNVNALELDDSALYLCASRPTGLLSAPLHFGNGTRLTVT.

Remarks on this clone: The sample has other DNA sequences that encode this CDR3 too. The chain recombines TRBV18 with TRBJ2-7, with TRBD1 matching 7 bases. This CDR3 spans 14 amino acids. Looked up from germline, CDR1 is KGHSH and CDR2 is LQKENI. Trimming took 4 bases from V and 0 from J; bases not matched to a gene: 3. The CDR3, as DNA: TGTGCCAGCTCACGGGACAGAAACTCCTACGAGCAGTACTTC. Its translation: CASSRDRNSYEQYF.

The V gene is TRBV12-3 or TRBV12-4, the J gene TRBJ1-4; the D is unclear. Trimming left V 6 bases short and J 6 bases short, with 8 bases between. The CDR3 length is 12 residues. CDR3 DNA: TGTGCCAGCAGGGTATCAGATGAAAAACTGTTTTTT. This codes for CASRVSDEKLFF.

This chain connects TRBV3-1 (or the pseudogene TRBV3-2) to TRBJ1-6; 11 nucleotides line up with TRBD1. CDR1 is LGHDT, CDR2 YNNKEL, per germline (reference sequence). Trimming at V came to 5 bases and at J to 7 bases, leaving 7 bases not matched to a gene. CDR3 length equals 16 residues. The CDR3 sequence: CASSTRTGGANSPLHF. The CDR3 bases are TGTGCCAGCAGCACGCGGACAGGGGGCGCCAATTCACCCCTCCACTTT.

The chain combines TRBV3-1 (or the pseudogene TRBV3-2) with TRBJ2-3; 7 nucleotides line up with TRBD1. This CDR3 spans 13 amino acids. J lost 6 bases, V lost 4 bases, and 4 bases had no gene match. The germline gives CDR1 LGHDT, CDR2 YNNKEL (reference sequence). The CDR3 DNA follows: TGTGCCAGCAGCCCGGGACAGATTGATACGCAGTATTTT. The encoded protein is CASSPGQIDTQYF.

V gene TRBV6-5 combines with J gene TRBJ2-7, with 10 bases matching TRBD1. The germline V gene has CDR1 MNHEY and CDR2 SVGAGI. The V gene end was trimmed by 6 bases and the J gene end by 1 base; junction bases not matched to a gene: 3. This CDR3 contains 14 residues. DNA of the CDR3: TGTGCCAGCAGGGGGACAGGGGAGTCCTACGAGCAGTACTTC. It codes for CASRGTGESYEQYF.

The chain has TRBV7-6 and TRBJ2-3, with 13 bases matching TRBD2. CDR1 and CDR2 from the germline V gene are SGHVS and FNYEAQ. CDR3 length: 22 amino acids. With V trimmed by 5 bases and J by 0 bases, 20 bases remained unmatched. CDR3 sequence reads: CASSVSARVGLAGASSTDTQYF. As DNA, the CDR3 is TGTGCCAGCAGCGTGTCAGCGCGGGTAGGACTAGCGGGGGCCTCTAGCACAGATACGCAGTATTTT.